The rows below give T cell receptor beta chains drawn from one sample of a study of T cells in Graves' hyperthyroidism and ophthalmopathy. Via MiXCR, TCRdb re-called the multiplex PCR reads, giving one row per CDR3 protein. The table lists 500,000 to 650,000 distinct CDR3 sequences, approximately 14% of them singletons. Material for sequencing was blood. The receptor source for this set is a middle-aged woman with Graves' hyperthyroidism. Each CDR3 is given with its conserved first and last residue. D genes are given only for firm matches. Clone size is stated in some rows and not others, as once, few, many or a class when expanded.

size,J,V,D,DNA,CDR3
-,TRBJ2-5,TRBV6-1,-,TGTGCCAGCAGTAAGACACAAGAGACCCAGTACTTC,CASSKTQETQYF
many,TRBJ1-1,TRBV28,-,TGTGCCAGCAGTGAACTGGACAGTGAAGCTTTCTTT,CASSELDSEAFF
many,TRBJ2-5,TRBV6-1,-,TGTGCCAGCAGTGAATGGTACAGCGAAGAGACCCAGTACTTC,CASSEWYSEETQYF
-,TRBJ2-3,TRBV6-4,TRBD2,TGTGCCAGCAGTGACAGCGGGGCCACAGATACGCAGTATTTT,CASSDSGATDTQYF
many,TRBJ2-2,TRBV20-1,-,TGCAGTGCTAGAGATCTACAGGGCGGCACCGGGGAGCTGTTTTTT,CSARDLQGGTGELFF
many,TRBJ1-1,TRBV18,TRBD1,TGTGCCAGCTCACCACTAGAACAGGGGCGGACTGAAGCTTTCTTT,CASSPLEQGRTEAFF
few,TRBJ1-3,TRBV18,-,TGTGCCAGCTCACTTCCGGGACTCCAATCTGGAAACACCATATATTTT,CASSLPGLQSGNTIYF
-,TRBJ2-3,TRBV5-1,-,TGCACCAGCAGCTTGGTCGGGTCCACAGATACGCAGTATTTT,CTSSLVGSTDTQYF
-,TRBJ2-3,TRBV28,-,TGTGCCAGCAGGCTCGGGACCAGTCCTCCGTATTTT,CASRLGTSPPYF
few,TRBJ1-1,TRBV9,-,TGTGCCAGCAGCCCAAAAGGGGTGAACACTGAAGCTTTCTTT,CASSPKGVNTEAFF
-,TRBJ1-5,TRBV5-5,-,TGTGCCAGCAGCTTGGACGCAGGAAGCAATCAGCCCCAGCATTTT,CASSLDAGSNQPQHF
once,TRBJ1-5,TRBV24-1,TRBD1,TGTGCCACCAGTGATAGTCCCCCCCACCCCCCCGTCCCAGGGGGGAATCAGCCCCAGCATTTT,CATSDSPPHPPVPGGNQPQHF
-,TRBJ2-1,TRBV19,-,TGTGCCAGTAGTATCGGTAGGCGGGGAGTCGGGAATGAGCAGTTCTTC,CASSIGRRGVGNEQFF
few,TRBJ2-1,TRBV20-1,TRBD2,TGCAGTGCTACTCTCCCCGGGACTAGCGGGAGGGCCGGAGGGGGTGAGCAGTTCTTC,CSATLPGTSGRAGGGEQFF
many,TRBJ2-1,TRBV28,TRBD2,TGTGCCAGCGCCCGGGGGGGATACAATGAGCAGTTCTTC,CASARGGYNEQFF
many,TRBJ2-2,TRBV5-4,-,TGTGCCAGCAGCTTGAGAAGCGGCACCGGGGAGCTGTTTTTT,CASSLRSGTGELFF
-,TRBJ1-2,TRBV28,-,TGTGCCAGCAGCATAGCGGCGGTTAACTATGGCTACACCTTC,CASSIAAVNYGYTF
-,TRBJ2-7,TRBV6-1,TRBD1,TGTGCCAGCAGTGCCCCGGGACAGGGCTACGAGCAGTACTTC,CASSAPGQGYEQYF
-,TRBJ2-1,TRBV15,TRBD1,TGTGCCACCAGTTCGACAGGGGTGGGGAATGAGCAGTTCTTC,CATSSTGVGNEQFF
many,TRBJ2-2,TRBV12-3/TRBV12-4,-,TGTGCCAGCAGTTTGTCGACCCTTAGGACCAACACCGGGGAGCTGTTTTTT,CASSLSTLRTNTGELFF
many,TRBJ1-1,TRBV20-1,-,TGCAGTGCTAGAGATCAGGTGAACACTGAAGCTTTCTTT,CSARDQVNTEAFF
-,TRBJ1-4,TRBV27,TRBD1,TGTGCCAGCAGTACTACAGGGGAGGAACTGTTTTTT,CASSTTGEELFF
many,TRBJ1-5,TRBV20-1,TRBD1,TGCAGTGCTAGCCAGACAGGGGGCAGGTCCCAGCATTTT,CSASQTGGRSQHF
few,TRBJ2-7,TRBV28,-,TGTGCCAGCAGTGACCGGGACCCCGGGGATGAGCAGTACTTC,CASSDRDPGDEQYF
many,TRBJ1-5,TRBV18,-,TGTGCCAGCTCACCTCGCGAACTGAATCAGCCCCAGCATTTT,CASSPRELNQPQHF
-,TRBJ1-5,TRBV19,-,TGTGCCAGTAGTGCAGGGTTCGGCAATCAGCCCCAGCATTTT,CASSAGFGNQPQHF
many,TRBJ2-5,TRBV5-5,TRBD1,TGTGCCAGCACCCGACAGGGCGAAGAGACCCAGTACTTC,CASTRQGEETQYF
-,TRBJ1-4,TRBV3-1,-,TGTGCCAGCAGCCAAGGACGGACAGCGGTTCCAACTAATGAAAAACTGTTTTTT,CASSQGRTAVPTNEKLFF
few,TRBJ1-4,TRBV29-1,TRBD1,TGCAGGGTCAGGGGGTGCGAAAAACTGTTTTTT,CRVRGCEKLFF
few,TRBJ1-3,TRBV28,-,TGTGCCAGTCTCCTCAGGGCCGGAAACACCATATATTTT,CASLLRAGNTIYF
-,TRBJ2-3,TRBV28,TRBD2,TGTGCCAGCAGTTTTTGGGGACTAGCGACCCGCACAGATACGCAGTATTTT,CASSFWGLATRTDTQYF
many,TRBJ1-2,TRBV6-5,-,TGTGCCAGCAGTTACGACGGACTCTACTATGGCTACACCTTC,CASSYDGLYYGYTF
-,TRBJ2-1,TRBV4-2,-,TGTGCCAGCAGCCAAGATGTAAGCGGGTGGAGCAATGAGCAGTTCTTC,CASSQDVSGWSNEQFF
-,TRBJ1-1,TRBV29-1,-,TGCAGCGTTGATTACGGGGATCGGCCTGAAGCTTTCTTT,CSVDYGDRPEAFF
many,TRBJ2-3,TRBV5-1,TRBD1,TGCGCCAGCAGAGGGGGACAGGGCATTACAGATACGCAGTATTTT,CASRGGQGITDTQYF
-,TRBJ1-2,TRBV20-1,-,TGCAGTGTCCGCCTAGGTTTAGGGGGTGGCTACACCTTC,CSVRLGLGGGYTF
-,TRBJ2-1,TRBV12-3/TRBV12-4,-,TGTGCCAGCAGCCGGAGCTGGAGCTCCTACAATGAGCAGTTCTTC,CASSRSWSSYNEQFF
few,TRBJ1-1,TRBV19,-,TGTGCCAGTAGTTTCGGCAGTCCGGGGACTGAAGCTTTCTTT,CASSFGSPGTEAFF
many,TRBJ2-7,TRBV5-1,TRBD2,TGCGCCAGCAGCTTGGTAGCTAGCGGATTCTACGAGCAGTACTTC,CASSLVASGFYEQYF
-,TRBJ2-4,TRBV27,TRBD1,TGTGCCAGCAGAGGACAGGAGGTAGGAAACATTCAGTACTTC,CASRGQEVGNIQYF
many,TRBJ2-7,TRBV28,-,TGTGCCAGCCGATTTACAGGGAGCTCCTACGAGCAGTACTTC,CASRFTGSSYEQYF
few,TRBJ2-3,TRBV19,TRBD2,TGTGCCAGTAGTGGGTCTAGCGGGAGAAGCACAGATACGCAGTATTTT,CASSGSSGRSTDTQYF
-,TRBJ1-1,TRBV28,-,TGTGTCAGCAGATTGAACACTGAAGCTTTCTTT,CVSRLNTEAFF
-,TRBJ2-5,TRBV7-9,-,TGTGCCAGCAGCTCAAATCCGGGGGAGACCCAGTACTTC,CASSSNPGETQYF
-,TRBJ2-5,TRBV7-3,-,TGTGCCAGCAGCTTAGGGATTACCGAGACCCAGTACTTC,CASSLGITETQYF
many,TRBJ2-7,TRBV5-1,-,TGCGCCAGCAGCTTGGGAACCCGACAGAACCTAAACGAGCAGTACTTC,CASSLGTRQNLNEQYF
few,TRBJ2-1,TRBV4-1,TRBD1,TGCGCCAGCAGCCAAGATCGGACAGGGTTGTTTCGGGGCGCACAGGGGCAGTTCTTC,CASSQDRTGLFRGAQGQFF
many,TRBJ2-7,TRBV6-1,-,TGTGCCAGCAGCCCCACCCGCAAGACCTACGAGCAGTACTTC,CASSPTRKTYEQYF